This T cell receptor (beta chain) was found in a study of T cell responses to AZD1222 COVID-19 vaccine. The study pooled second doses at about 4 or about 12 weeks. Produced via immunoSEQ multiplex PCR; TCRdb's table is partial and in-frame only. The sample has roughly 84,000 clones; 87% are singletons. The sequence was collected from an adult who received the AZD1222 COVID-19 vaccine. Sequenced material: peripheral blood, taken 28 days after the second AZD1222 dose.

CDR3 protein: CAVRRVGYSPLHF. CDR3 DNA: TGTGCCGTCCGCAGGGTCGGGTATTCACCCCTCCACTTT. This rearrangement joins TRBV21-1 to TRBJ1-6; the table's D gene call, TRBD1, was not cross checked with the DNA. TRBV21-1 represents a pseudogene. The CDR3 length is 13 residues.